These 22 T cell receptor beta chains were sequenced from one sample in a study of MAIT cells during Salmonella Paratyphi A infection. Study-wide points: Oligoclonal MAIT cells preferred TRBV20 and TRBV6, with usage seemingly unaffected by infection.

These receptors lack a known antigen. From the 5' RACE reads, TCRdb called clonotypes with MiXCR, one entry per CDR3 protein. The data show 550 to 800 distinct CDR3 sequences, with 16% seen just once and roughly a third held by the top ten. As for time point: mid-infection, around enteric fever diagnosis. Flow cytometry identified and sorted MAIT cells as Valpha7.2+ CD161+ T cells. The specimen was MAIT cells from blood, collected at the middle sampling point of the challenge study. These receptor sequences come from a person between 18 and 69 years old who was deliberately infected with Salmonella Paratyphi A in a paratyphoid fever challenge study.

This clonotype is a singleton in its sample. The DNA for the CDR3 is TGCAGTGCTAGAGCCGGGACAGGGTCTGCCCACGGAGAGACCCAGTACTTC. Amino acids: CSARAGTGSAHGETQYF. The chain couples TRBV20-1 to TRBJ2-5; TRBD1 aligns across 9 bases. J gave up 4 bases and V 1 base, and 13 bases lay outside the gene matches. Germline CDR1 is DFQATT and CDR2 is SNEGSKA (reference sequence). This CDR3 is built from 17 residues.

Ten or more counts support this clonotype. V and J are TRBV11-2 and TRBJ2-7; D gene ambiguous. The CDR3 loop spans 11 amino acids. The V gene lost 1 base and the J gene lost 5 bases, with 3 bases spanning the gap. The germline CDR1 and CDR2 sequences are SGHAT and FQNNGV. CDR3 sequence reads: CASSLGDEQYF. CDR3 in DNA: TGTGCCAGCAGCTTAGGGGACGAGCAGTACTTC.

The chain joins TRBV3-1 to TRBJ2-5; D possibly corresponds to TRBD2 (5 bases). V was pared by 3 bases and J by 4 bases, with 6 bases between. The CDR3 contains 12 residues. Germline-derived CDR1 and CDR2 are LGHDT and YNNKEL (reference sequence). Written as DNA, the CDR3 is TGTGCCAGCAGCCACGGAGGAGAGACCCAGTACTTC. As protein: CASSHGGETQYF.

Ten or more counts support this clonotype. Written as DNA, the CDR3 is TGCAGTGCTAGGGGCCTACAGGACACTGAAGCTTTCTTT. It codes for CSARGLQDTEAFF. This sequence joins TRBV20-1 and TRBJ1-1, with D tentatively TRBD1 (5 bases). Germline CDR1 reads DFQATT; CDR2 reads SNEGSKA (reference sequence). This CDR3 has 13 amino acids. Trimming cost V 3 bases and J 3 bases, with 11 bases left between them.

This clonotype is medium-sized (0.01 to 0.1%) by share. The CDR3 bases are TGCAGTGCTAGAAATGCGGGGGATACCTACGAGCAGTACTTC. Protein: CSARNAGDTYEQYF. The chain has TRBV20-1 and TRBJ2-7; 7 bases line up with TRBD2. The ends lost 2 bases at V and 2 bases at J; junction bases unmatched: 6. This CDR3 has 14 amino acids. Germline values: CDR1 DFQATT, CDR2 SNEGSKA (reference sequence).

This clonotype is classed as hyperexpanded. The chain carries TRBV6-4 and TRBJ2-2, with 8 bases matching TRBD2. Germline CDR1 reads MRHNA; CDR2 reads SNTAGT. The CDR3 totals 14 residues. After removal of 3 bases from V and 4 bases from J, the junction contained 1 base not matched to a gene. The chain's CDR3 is CASSDGTSTGELFF. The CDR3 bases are TGTGCCAGCAGTGATGGGACTAGCACCGGGGAGCTGTTTTTT.

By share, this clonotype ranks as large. CDR3 region: CSAGQGHTEAFF. The CDR3 region has the DNA TGCAGTGCTGGACAGGGCCACACTGAAGCTTTCTTT. J is TRBJ1-1 and V is TRBV20-1, with 8 bases aligning to TRBD1. This CDR3 spans 12 amino acids. Germline V gene data show CDR1 as DFQATT and CDR2 as SNEGSKA (reference sequence). J was trimmed by 3 bases and V by 5 bases; bases with no gene match: 2.

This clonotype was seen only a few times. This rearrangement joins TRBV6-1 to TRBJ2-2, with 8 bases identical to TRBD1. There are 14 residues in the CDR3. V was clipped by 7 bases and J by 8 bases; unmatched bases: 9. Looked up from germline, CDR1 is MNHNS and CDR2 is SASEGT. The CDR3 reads CASTSGGDSGELFF. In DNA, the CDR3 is TGTGCCAGCACCTCAGGGGGCGATTCGGGGGAGCTGTTTTTT.

The CDR3 spells CASSVPGRFYEQYF. CDR3 in DNA: TGTGCCAGCAGTGTACCGGGACGGTTCTACGAGCAGTACTTC. The V gene is TRBV6-5, the J gene TRBJ2-7; D is possibly TRBD1 or TRBD2 (5 bases each). CDR1 MNHEY and CDR2 SVGAGI come from the germline V gene. The V end lost 5 bases, the J end lost 3 bases, and 14 bases lay between the germline ends. The length of the CDR3 is 14 residues.

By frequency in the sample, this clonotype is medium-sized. The CDR3 bases are TGCAGTGCTAGAAAGGGACAGGGGGTCCTTGAAGCTTTCTTT. It translates to CSARKGQGVLEAFF. This chain joins TRBV20-1 and TRBJ1-1, with 11 bases fitting TRBD1. The CDR3 has 14 amino acids. The V gene's germline CDR1 is DFQATT and CDR2 SNEGSKA (reference sequence). With 2 bases clipped from V and 7 bases from J, the junction kept 6 bases outside the gene matches.

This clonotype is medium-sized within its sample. This CDR3 is CASSFDGNSYNSPLHF. The CDR3 DNA follows: TGTGCCAGCAGCTTCGACGGTAACTCCTATAATTCACCCCTCCACTTT. This chain connects TRBV11-3 to TRBJ1-6; unclear D gene. The CDR3 has 16 amino acids. Germline CDR1 is SGHNT and CDR2 is YENEEA. V was trimmed by 3 bases and J by 0 bases, leaving 9 bases between them.

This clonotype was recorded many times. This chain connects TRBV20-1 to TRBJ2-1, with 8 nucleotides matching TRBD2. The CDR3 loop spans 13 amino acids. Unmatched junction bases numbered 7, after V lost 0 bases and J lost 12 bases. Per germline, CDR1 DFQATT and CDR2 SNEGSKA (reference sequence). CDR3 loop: CSARDLAGTVQFF. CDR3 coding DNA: TGCAGTGCTAGAGACCTAGCGGGTACCGTGCAGTTCTTC.

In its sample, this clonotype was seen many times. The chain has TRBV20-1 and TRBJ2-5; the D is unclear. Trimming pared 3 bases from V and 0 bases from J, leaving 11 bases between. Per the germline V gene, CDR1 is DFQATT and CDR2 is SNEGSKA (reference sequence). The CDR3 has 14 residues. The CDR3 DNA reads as TGCAGTGCTAGGGGATTGGGCCACCAAGAGACCCAGTACTTC. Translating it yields CSARGLGHQETQYF.

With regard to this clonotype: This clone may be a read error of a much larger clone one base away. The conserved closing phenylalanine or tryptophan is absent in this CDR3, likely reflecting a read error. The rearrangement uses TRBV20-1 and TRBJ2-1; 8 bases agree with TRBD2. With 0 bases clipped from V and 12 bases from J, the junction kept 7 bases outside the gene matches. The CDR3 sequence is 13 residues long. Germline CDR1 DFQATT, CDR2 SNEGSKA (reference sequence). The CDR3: CSARDLAGTVQFL. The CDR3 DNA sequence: TGCAGTGCTAGAGACCTAGCGGGTACCGTGCAGTTCTTA.

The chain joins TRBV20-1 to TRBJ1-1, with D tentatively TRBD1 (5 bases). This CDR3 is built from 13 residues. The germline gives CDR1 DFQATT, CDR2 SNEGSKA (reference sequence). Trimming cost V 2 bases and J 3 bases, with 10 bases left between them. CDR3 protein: CSARLAGDTEAFF. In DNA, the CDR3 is TGCAGTGCTAGACTAGCGGGGGACACTGAAGCTTTCTTT.

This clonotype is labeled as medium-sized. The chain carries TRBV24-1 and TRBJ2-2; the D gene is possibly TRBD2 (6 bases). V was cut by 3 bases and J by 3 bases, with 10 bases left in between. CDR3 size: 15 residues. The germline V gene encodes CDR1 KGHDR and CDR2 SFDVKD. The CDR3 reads CATSDPQRDTGELFF. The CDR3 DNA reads TGTGCCACCAGTGATCCTCAGCGGGACACCGGGGAGCTGTTTTTT.

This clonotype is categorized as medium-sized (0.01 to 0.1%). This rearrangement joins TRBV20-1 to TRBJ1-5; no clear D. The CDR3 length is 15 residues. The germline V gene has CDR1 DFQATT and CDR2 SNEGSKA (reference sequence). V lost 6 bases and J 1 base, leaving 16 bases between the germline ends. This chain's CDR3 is CSAVPVGESNQPQHF. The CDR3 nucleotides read TGCAGTGCCGTCCCTGTCGGGGAAAGCAATCAGCCCCAGCATTTT.

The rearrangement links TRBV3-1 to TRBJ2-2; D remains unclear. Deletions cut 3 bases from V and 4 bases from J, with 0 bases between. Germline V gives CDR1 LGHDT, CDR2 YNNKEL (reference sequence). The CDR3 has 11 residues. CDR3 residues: CASSHTGELFF. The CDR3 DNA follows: TGTGCCAGCAGCCACACCGGGGAGCTGTTTTTT.

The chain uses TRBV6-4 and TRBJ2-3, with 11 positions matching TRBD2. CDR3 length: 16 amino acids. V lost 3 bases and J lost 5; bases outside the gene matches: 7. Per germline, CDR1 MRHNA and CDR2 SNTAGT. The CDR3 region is CASSDRSGGAGDTQYF. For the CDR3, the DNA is TGTGCCAGCAGTGATCGTAGCGGGGGGGCCGGAGATACGCAGTATTTT.

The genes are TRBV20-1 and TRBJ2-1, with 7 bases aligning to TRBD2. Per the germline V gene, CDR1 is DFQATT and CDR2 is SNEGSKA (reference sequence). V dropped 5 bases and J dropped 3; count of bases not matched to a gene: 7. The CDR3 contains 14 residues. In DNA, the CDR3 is TGCAGTGCTCCGCACGCGGGGGACTACAATGAGCAGTTCTTC. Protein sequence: CSAPHAGDYNEQFF.

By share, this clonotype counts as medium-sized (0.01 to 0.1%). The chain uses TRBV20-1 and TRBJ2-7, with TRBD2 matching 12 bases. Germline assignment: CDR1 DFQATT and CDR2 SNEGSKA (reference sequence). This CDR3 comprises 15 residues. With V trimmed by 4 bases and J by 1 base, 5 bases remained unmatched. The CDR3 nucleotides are TGCAGTGCTACCCAAGGACTAGCGGGATCCTACGAGCAGTACTTC. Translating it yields CSATQGLAGSYEQYF.

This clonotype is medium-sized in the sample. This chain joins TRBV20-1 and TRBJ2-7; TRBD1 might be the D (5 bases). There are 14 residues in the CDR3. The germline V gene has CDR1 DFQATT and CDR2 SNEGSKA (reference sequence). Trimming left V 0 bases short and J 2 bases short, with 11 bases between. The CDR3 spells CSAREQDRPYEQYF. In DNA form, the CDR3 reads TGCAGTGCTAGAGAACAAGACAGACCCTACGAGCAGTACTTC.